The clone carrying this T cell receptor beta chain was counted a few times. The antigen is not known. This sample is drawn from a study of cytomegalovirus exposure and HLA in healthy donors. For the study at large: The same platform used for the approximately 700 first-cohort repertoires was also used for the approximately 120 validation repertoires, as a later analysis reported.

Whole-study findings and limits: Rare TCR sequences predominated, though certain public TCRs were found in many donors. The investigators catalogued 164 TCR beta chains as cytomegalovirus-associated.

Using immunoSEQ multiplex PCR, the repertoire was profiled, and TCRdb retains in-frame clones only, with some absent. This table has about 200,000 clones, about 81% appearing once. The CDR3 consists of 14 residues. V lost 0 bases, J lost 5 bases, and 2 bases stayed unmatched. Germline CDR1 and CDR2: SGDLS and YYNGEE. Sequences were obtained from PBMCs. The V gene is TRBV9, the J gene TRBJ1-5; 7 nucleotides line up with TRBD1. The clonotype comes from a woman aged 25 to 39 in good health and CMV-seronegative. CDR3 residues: CASSVGGTDQPQHF. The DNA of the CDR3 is TGTGCCAGCAGCGTAGGAGGGACAGATCAGCCCCAGCATTTT.